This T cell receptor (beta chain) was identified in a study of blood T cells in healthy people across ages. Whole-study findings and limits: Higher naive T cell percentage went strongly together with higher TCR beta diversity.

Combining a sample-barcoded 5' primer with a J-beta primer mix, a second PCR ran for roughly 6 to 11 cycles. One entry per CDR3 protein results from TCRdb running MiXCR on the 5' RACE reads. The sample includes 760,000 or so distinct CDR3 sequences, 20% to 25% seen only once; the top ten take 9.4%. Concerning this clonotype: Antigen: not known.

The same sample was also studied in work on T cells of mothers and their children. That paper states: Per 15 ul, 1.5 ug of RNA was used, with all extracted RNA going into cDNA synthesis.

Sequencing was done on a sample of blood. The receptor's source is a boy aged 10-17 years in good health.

The CDR3 bases are TGTGCCAGCAGCTTAGGGGGGTTTTTGGACTATGGCTACACCTTC. Translation: CASSLGGFLDYGYTF. This chain joins TRBV7-8 and TRBJ1-2; D may be TRBD1 (5 bases). Germline CDR1 and CDR2: SGHVS and FQNEAQ. The V end was cut by 1 base, the J end by 3 bases, with 12 bases between. The CDR3 runs to 15 residues.